One sample yielded the 8 T cell receptor beta chains listed below, sequenced in a study of cytomegalovirus exposure and HLA in healthy donors (dated by TCRdb to 2016 to 2017). The library was prepared using the immunoSEQ multiplex PCR assay. A mixture of 60 forward primers for TCR Vbeta segments and 13 reverse primers for TCR Jbeta segments was used in the multiplex PCR. This immuneACCESS table, as held by TCRdb, lists in-frame sequences with V and J called but not all clones. Of the missing ones, under half trace to an unresolved V gene in checked studies; the others have no known cause. Recorded for this sample are fewer than 85,000 clones; roughly 74% of them occurred a single time. The top ten clones comprise approximately 3.7% of the sample. Sequenced: PBMCs. These TCRs come from a man between 40 and 49 years old in good health and CMV-seronegative.

This chain connects TRBV19 to TRBJ2-1; weak D call: TRBD2 (7 bases). This CDR3 is 16 amino acids long. Germline assignment: CDR1 LNHDA and CDR2 SQIVND (reference sequence). Trimming cost V 4 bases and J 6 bases, with 19 bases left between them. In DNA form, the CDR3 reads TGTGCCAGTAGTAGGGGGGGCCGGCAGGGGTTCAATGAGCAGTTCTTC. As protein: CASSRGGRQGFNEQFF. The full variable domain, with the rest looked up from reference TRBV19 and TRBJ2-1, is DGGITQSPKYLFRKEGQNVTLSCEQNLNHDAMYWYRQDPGQGLRLIYYSQIVNDFQKGDIAEGYSVSREKKESFPLTVTSAQKNPTAFYLCASSRGGRQGFNEQFFGPGTRLTVL.

The chain is built from TRBV14 and TRBJ2-1; weak D call: TRBD2 (5 bases). V dropped 4 bases and J dropped 10 bases, with 11 bases sitting between them. Germline CDR1 SGHDN, CDR2 FVKESK. This CDR3 contains 12 residues. The CDR3 coding sequence is TGTGCCAGCAGCCGAAGCGGTCGGGAGCAGTTCTTC. Residues: CASSRSGREQFF. Supplemented by reference TRBV14 and TRBJ2-1, the full variable domain reads EAGVTQFPSHSVIEKGQTVTLRCDPISGHDNLYWYRRVMGKEIKFLLHFVKESKQDESGMPNNRFLAERTGGTYSTLKVQPAELEDSGVYFCASSRSGREQFFGPGTRLTVL.

The chain joins TRBV5-1 to TRBJ1-6; possible D gene TRBD1, 6 bases. The V gene lost 0 bases and the J gene lost 9 bases, with 10 bases spanning the gap. CDR3 length: 14 amino acids. The germline V gene has CDR1 SGHRS and CDR2 YFSETQ. The CDR3 here is CASSLDVRGSPLHF. The CDR3 DNA is TGCGCCAGCAGCTTGGATGTCAGGGGTTCACCCCTCCACTTT.

This clone was observed a handful of times. The rearrangement joins TRBV6-5 to TRBJ2-5; TRBD1 matches at 10 bases. The J call is uncertain, as TRBJ2-7 better fits the DNA end. CDR3 length equals 14 residues. In germline, CDR1 is MNHEY, CDR2 SVGAGI. CDR3 residues: CASSRDRGSYEQYF. DNA of the CDR3: TGTGCCAGCAGTCGGGACAGGGGTTCCTACGAGCAGTACTTC.

The chain employs TRBV5-6 and TRBJ1-2; D is ambiguous. Looked up from germline, CDR1 is SGHDT and CDR2 is YYEEEE. The CDR3 runs 12 residues. V lost 0 bases, J lost 7 bases, and 7 bases lay in between. The CDR3 region is CASSLGHIGYTF. The CDR3 DNA reads as TGTGCCAGCAGCTTGGGGCATATTGGCTACACCTTC.

Comments on this clone: The sample holds other DNA sequences that translate to the same CDR3. This chain links TRBV7-9 with TRBJ2-7; 7 bases line up with TRBD2. CDR3 size: 15 residues. Losses at the gene ends were 5 bases for V and 2 bases for J; bases not matched to a gene: 9. Germline assignment: CDR1 SEHNR and CDR2 FQNEAQ (reference sequence). The CDR3 is CASSLGGGGTYEQYF. The CDR3 coding sequence is TGTGCCAGCAGCCTAGGTGGGGGGGGTACCTACGAGCAGTACTTC.

The V call is TRBV2, the J call TRBJ2-1, with a tentative D call TRBD1 (5 bases). V was clipped by 2 bases and J by 5 bases, with 16 bases between them. The V gene's germline CDR1 is SNHLY and CDR2 FYNNEI. This CDR3 has 16 amino acids. The chain's CDR3 is CASSEFRVFRDNEQFF. The CDR3 region has the DNA TGTGCCAGCAGTGAATTCAGGGTATTCCGAGACAATGAGCAGTTCTTC.

This clone was found once. J is TRBJ1-6 and V is TRBV5-1; D gene unclear. Trimming shortened V by 1 base and J by 1 base, and 3 bases separated the two germline ends. The V gene's germline CDR1 is SGHRS and CDR2 YFSETQ. The CDR3 is made up of 14 amino acids. The CDR3 reads CASSLQSYNSPLHF. The CDR3 nucleotides are TGCGCCAGCAGCTTGCAGTCCTATAATTCACCCCTCCACTTT.